This entry concerns a single TCR beta chain. Its antigen is as yet unknown. Germline-derived CDR1 and CDR2 are LGHNA and YSLEER. The CDR3 sequence is 14 residues long. The germline V and J ends were trimmed by 2 bases and 6 bases, with 13 bases remaining between them. The source of the sample is a study of cytomegalovirus exposure and HLA in healthy donors. In the study overall: Per a later analysis, the 666 first-cohort and 120 validation repertoires shared one platform. Study-wide results and limits: The classifier was said to identify cytomegalovirus status with high specificity and sensitivity. In the 130 or so validation repertoires, a later analysis found that first-cohort TCR clusters tended to co-occur. Confirmation in vitro established that three CMV-associated chains were specific for CMV antigens.

Produced via immunoSEQ multiplex PCR; TCRdb's table is partial and in-frame only. The sample lists roughly 150,000 clones, about 90% occurring once. The genes are TRBV4-3 and TRBJ1-1; tentatively, D is TRBD1 (6 bases). The sequencing sample was made of PBMCs. The receptor's source is a woman aged 18-35 years in good health and CMV-seropositive. The CDR3 reads CASSQPSRGPEAFF. CDR3 coding DNA: TGCGCCAGCAGCCAACCGTCCAGGGGCCCTGAAGCTTTCTTT.